The T cell receptor beta chain under discussion was sequenced for a study of shared clonotypes between healthy human individuals. Study-level information: Participating donors consisted of two women and a few men aged 18 to 49. The study, taken as a whole, reports: Naive CD4 clonotypes were shared across several donors at roughly 5.3%.

The CDR3 sequence is 17 residues long. V dropped 7 bases and J dropped 5; count of bases not matched to a gene: 16. CDR1 is MDHEN, CDR2 SYDVKM, per germline. Generated by immunoSEQ multiplex PCR, the TCRdb table keeps only in-frame clones and is missing some. The sample shows almost 750,000 clones, approximately 77% of them seen only once. As for this clone: Antigen: not known.

Among the donors, all were Caucasian adults who lived in Nashville, Tennessee. The sequence was collected from a woman aged 25 to 45 in good health. Specimen: memory CD4+ T cells sorted from blood. The subset: CD45RA-negative fraction. V is TRBV28 and J is TRBJ2-3; 9 nucleotides align to TRBD1. The CDR3 DNA follows: TGTGCCAGCACCGACACCGGGGGACAGGGCCAAAGAGATACGCAGTATTTT. As protein: CASTDTGGQGQRDTQYF.